These T cell receptor beta chains were read from a single sample in a study of early T cells in non-severe SARS-CoV-2 infection. Using its own MiXCR run on the 5' RACE reads, TCRdb lists one record per CDR3 protein. The sample includes tens of thousands of distinct CDR3 sequences, around 8.5% of them seen just once. The specimen sequenced was whole blood. Receptors originate from an adult who was a healthcare worker with PCR-confirmed SARS-CoV-2 infection or an uninfected control (not recorded which). The CDR3 runs from the conserved cysteine through the conserved F or W. D genes are given only for firm matches. Clone size is shown for a subset of rows, as once, few, many or a class of expanded clone.

len,d_gene,v_gene,abundance,j_gene,CDR3nt,CDR3aa
16,-,TRBV5-6,-,TRBJ1-2,TGTGCCAGCAGCTTGGTTTGGAACAACAGGGACTATGGCTACACCTTC,CASSLVWNNRDYGYTF
13,-,TRBV4-2,medium-sized,TRBJ1-4,TGTGCCAGCAGCCAAGCAGCGGAGGAAAAACTGTTTTTT,CASSQAAEEKLFF
13,-,TRBV20-1,-,TRBJ2-1,TGCAGTGCCTATAATATCTCCTACAATGAGCAGTTCTTC,CSAYNISYNEQFF
14,-,TRBV6-5,-,TRBJ2-1,TGTGCCAGCAAGGAGGGGGCGCGTTTCAATGAGCAGTTCTTC,CASKEGARFNEQFF
17,TRBD1,TRBV4-1,many,TRBJ1-2,TGCGCCAGCAGCCAAGAAACCGGGACAGCCTTTAACTATGGCTACACCTTC,CASSQETGTAFNYGYTF
16,-,TRBV4-2,-,TRBJ2-6,TGTGTCAGCAGCCAAATCGGGGGCACTGGGGCCAACGTCCTGACTTTC,CVSSQIGGTGANVLTF
13,TRBD1,TRBV3-1,few,TRBJ1-2,TGTGCCAGCAGCCCCGGGACAGGGGATGGCTACACCTTC,CASSPGTGDGYTF
14,TRBD2,TRBV5-5,few,TRBJ2-1,TGTGCCAGCCGACCAGCGGGGTCGTACAATGAGCAGTTCTTC,CASRPAGSYNEQFF
14,-,TRBV12-3/TRBV12-4,many,TRBJ1-1,TGTGCCAGTAGGGTAGGGCAGTCGAACACTGAAGCTTTCTTT,CASRVGQSNTEAFF
14,-,TRBV3-1,-,TRBJ1-5,TGTGCCAGCAGCCAAGTGACGGGTACTCAGCCCCAGCATTTT,CASSQVTGTQPQHF
15,-,TRBV2,-,TRBJ1-5,TGTGCCAGCAGTGAAGGGCAGGGTGGGCGACAGCCCCAGCATTTT,CASSEGQGGRQPQHF
17,-,TRBV2,-,TRBJ1-4,TGTGCCAGCTTCCCCTCGTCGGTAGGGACAACTAATGAAAAACTGTTTTTT,CASFPSSVGTTNEKLFF
15,TRBD1,TRBV15,-,TRBJ2-1,TGTGCCACCAGCAGAGCCGGGACAGAGTACAATGAGCAGTTCTTC,CATSRAGTEYNEQFF
15,-,TRBV7-2,-,TRBJ2-3,TGTGCCAGCAGCCCCGATAGCGTCGGCACAGATACGCAGTATTTT,CASSPDSVGTDTQYF
12,TRBD1,TRBV12-3/TRBV12-4,many,TRBJ1-1,TGTGCCAGCAGTCTGACAGGGGCTGAAGCTTTCTTT,CASSLTGAEAFF
13,-,TRBV7-6,many,TRBJ2-2,TGTGCCAGCAGCCCCCTGGGGGCCGGGGAGCTGTTTTTT,CASSPLGAGELFF
16,TRBD2,TRBV10-1,few,TRBJ2-5,TGCGCCAGCAGTGCGGGACTAGCGGGGACTCAAGAGACCCAGTACTTC,CASSAGLAGTQETQYF
14,TRBD1,TRBV7-8,many,TRBJ2-2,TGTGCCAGCAGCCCGGGACAGGGAAGAGGGGAGCTGTTTTTT,CASSPGQGRGELFF
19,TRBD2,TRBV18,-,TRBJ2-3,TGTGCCAGCTCACCACCAGTTCGGAGCGGGGCTCTCCGGGGAGATACGCAGTATTTT,CASSPPVRSGALRGDTQYF
11,-,TRBV25-1,few,TRBJ1-1,TGTGCCAGCAGGGCCCACACTGAAGCTTTCTTT,CASRAHTEAFF
16,-,TRBV10-3,-,TRBJ1-4,TGTGCCATCAGTGAGGTTGCAGAGTCAACTAATGAAAAACTGTTTTTT,CAISEVAESTNEKLFF
15,-,TRBV7-9,few,TRBJ1-4,TGTGCCAGCAGCCAGATGGGACAAATTAATGAAAAACTGTTTTTT,CASSQMGQINEKLFF
14,TRBD2,TRBV4-2,-,TRBJ2-5,TGTGCCAGCAGCCAAGGGACTAGTTCGATGACCCAGTACTTC,CASSQGTSSMTQYF